This TCR beta chain originates from a study of PD-1 blockade in mismatch repair-deficient tumors. The table came from immunoSEQ multiplex PCR; TCRdb's copy has only in-frame clones and leaves some out. The data hold around 110,000 clones, with roughly 80% observed a single time. The CDR3 extends over 10 amino acids. Germline V gene sequence: CDR1 DFQATT, CDR2 SNEGSKA (reference sequence). V lost 5 bases, J lost 11 bases, and 10 bases lay in between. V usage is TRBV20-1 and J usage is TRBJ2-1; D is possibly TRBD2 (7 bases). Source: peripheral blood, taken about 60 weeks after starting pembrolizumab. The receptor was isolated from an adult with mismatch repair-deficient cancer. This CDR3 reads CSAGGAQQFF. Here the CDR3 DNA reads TGCAGTGCTGGGGGGGCACAGCAGTTCTTC.